The clone carrying this T cell receptor (beta chain) appeared many times. The read ends 3 residues before the CDR3 terminus; that terminus is restored from the germline J gene. Here immunoSEQ multiplex PCR was the method, and the copy in TCRdb shows in-frame clones only, minus some. The sample has approximately 56,000 clones, none seen only once. The data are from a study of T cell clonality in common variable immunodeficiency. Both groups were predominantly of Caucasian heritage. V was shortened by 6 bases and J by 0 bases, with 14 bases between the two germline ends. Germline assignment: CDR1 SGHRS and CDR2 YFSETQ. The CDR3 has 15 residues.

The sequence was obtained from a person aged 18 to 70 in good health. Sequencing used peripheral blood mononuclear cells. The chain recombines TRBV5-1 with TRBJ2-3; a weak D match, TRBD1 (7 bases). CDR3 in amino acids: CASMEGASSTDTQYF. The covered CDR3 bases are TGCGCCAGCATGGAGGGGGCATCTAGCACAGATACG.